The present entry profiles one T cell receptor beta chain with its context. Antigen specificity is unknown. The CDR3 contains 14 residues. CDR1 and CDR2 (germline): SGHRS, YFSETQ. The J segment lost 6 bases and the V segment lost 3 bases, leaving 2 bases of the junction unmatched. These data originate in a study of T cell responses to AZD1222 COVID-19 vaccine. Study in general: Second-dose groups at about 4 or about 12 weeks were pooled.

Findings and caveats of the study: Among AZD1222 vaccinees, only five to seven were seropositive at baseline.

Generated by immunoSEQ multiplex PCR, the TCRdb table keeps only in-frame clones and is missing some. The table records about 150,000 clones, just over 90% of them present only once. The TCR comes from an adult in good health. This chain joins TRBV5-1 and TRBJ1-6, with 8 bases that match TRBD1. The sample consisted of peripheral blood, taken on day 0 of AZD1222 vaccination. CDR3 region: CASSSDRVNSPLHF. The CDR3 DNA sequence: TGCGCCAGCAGCTCGGACAGGGTTAATTCACCCCTCCACTTT. Full variable domain (remainder filled in from reference TRBV5-1 and TRBJ1-6): KAGVTQTPRYLIKTRGQQVTLSCSPISGHRSVSWYQQTPGQGLQFLFEYFSETQRNKGNFPGRFSGRQFSNSRSEMNVSTLELGDSALYLCASSSDRVNSPLHFGNGTRLTVT.